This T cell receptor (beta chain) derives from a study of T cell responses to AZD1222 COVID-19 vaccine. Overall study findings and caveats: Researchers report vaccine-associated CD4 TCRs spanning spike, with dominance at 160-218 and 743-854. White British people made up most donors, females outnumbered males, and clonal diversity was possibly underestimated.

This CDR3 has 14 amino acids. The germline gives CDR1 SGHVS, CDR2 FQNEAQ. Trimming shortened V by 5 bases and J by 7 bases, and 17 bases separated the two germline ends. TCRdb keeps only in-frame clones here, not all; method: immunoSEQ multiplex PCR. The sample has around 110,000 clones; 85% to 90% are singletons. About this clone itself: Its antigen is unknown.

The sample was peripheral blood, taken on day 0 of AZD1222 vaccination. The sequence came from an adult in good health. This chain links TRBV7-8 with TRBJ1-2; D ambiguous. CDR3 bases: TGTGCCAGCAGCCGAAGAGCCGACGGTGCTGGCTACACCTTC. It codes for CASSRRADGAGYTF.